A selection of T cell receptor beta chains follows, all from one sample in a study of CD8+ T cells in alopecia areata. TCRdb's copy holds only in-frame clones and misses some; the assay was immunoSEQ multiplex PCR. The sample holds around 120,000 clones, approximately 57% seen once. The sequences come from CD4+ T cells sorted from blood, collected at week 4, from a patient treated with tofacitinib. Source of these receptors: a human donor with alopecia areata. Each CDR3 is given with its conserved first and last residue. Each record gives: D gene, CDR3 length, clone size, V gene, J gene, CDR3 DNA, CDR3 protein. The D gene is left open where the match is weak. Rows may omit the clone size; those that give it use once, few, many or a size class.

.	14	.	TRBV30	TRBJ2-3	TGTGCCTGGAGTGACCAGGGGGAGGCAGATACGCAGTATTTT	CAWSDQGEADTQYF
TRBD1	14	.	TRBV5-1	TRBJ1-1	TGCGCCAGCAGCTTAGGGACAGGGAAAACTGAAGCTTTCTTT	CASSLGTGKTEAFF
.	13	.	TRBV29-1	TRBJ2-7	TGCAGCGTTGAATGGCTAGACGATGGCGAGCAGTACTTC	CSVEWLDDGEQYF
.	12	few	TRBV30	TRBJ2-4	TGTGCCTGGAGTGTGAGACCCAACATTCAGTACTTC	CAWSVRPNIQYF
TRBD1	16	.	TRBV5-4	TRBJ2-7	TGTGCCAGCAGCTTGTCCGCAGGGGGTATCCCCTACGAGCAGTACTTC	CASSLSAGGIPYEQYF
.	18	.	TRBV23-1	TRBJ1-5	TGCGCCAGCAGTCAATCCAATACACAGGGACTACGCAATCAGCCCCAGCATTTT	CASSQSNTQGLRNQPQHF
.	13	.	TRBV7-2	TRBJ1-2	TGTGCCAGCAGCCGCACAGCGAACTATGGCTACACCTTC	CASSRTANYGYTF
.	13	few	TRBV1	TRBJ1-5	TGCACCAGCAGCCGGATCAGGCTTCAGCCCCAGCATTTT	CTSSRIRLQPQHF
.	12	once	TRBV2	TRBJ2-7	TGTGCCAGCAGCGGACATTCCTACGAGCAGTACTTC	CASSGHSYEQYF
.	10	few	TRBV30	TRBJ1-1	TGTGCCCTTCGGGGGGGAGAAGCTTTCTTT	CALRGGEAFF
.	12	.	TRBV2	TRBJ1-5	TGTGCCACCCGGATTAGCAATCAGCCCCAGCATTTT	CATRISNQPQHF